These 27 T cell receptor beta chains were all obtained from the same sample, sequenced in a study of T cells after yellow fever vaccination. TCRdb itself ran the 5' RACE reads through MiXCR, one entry per CDR3 protein. The sample has around 120,000 distinct CDR3 sequences, approximately 14% seen once. Source: CD8+ T cells sorted from PBMCs, taken 5 days after the yellow fever booster vaccination. The receptors derive from a man between 18 and 29 years old who received the YFV17D yellow fever vaccine.

The CDR3 here is CSADRSTGELFF. CDR3 nucleotides: TGCAGCGCAGACAGGTCTACCGGGGAGCTGTTTTTT. The chain carries TRBV29-1 and TRBJ2-2, with D maybe TRBD1 (6 bases). Looked up from germline, CDR1 is SQVTM and CDR2 is ANQGSEA. Trimming stripped 7 bases from V and 5 bases from J, with 11 bases between. This CDR3 is 12 amino acids long.

The table lists this clonotype with a few counts. This chain joins TRBV29-1 and TRBJ2-5; weak D call: TRBD2 (6 bases). Germline V lookup: CDR1 SQVTM, CDR2 ANQGSEA. The CDR3 extends over 14 amino acids. Trimming removed 0 bases at V and 5 bases at J, with 13 bases between. CDR3: CSVEDLTSSETQYF. The CDR3 DNA sequence: TGCAGCGTTGAAGATCTGACTAGTAGCGAGACCCAGTACTTC.

The chain uses TRBV29-1 and TRBJ2-2; D is uncertain. Trimming took 4 bases from V and 4 from J, leaving 13 bases between them. Germline V gives CDR1 SQVTM, CDR2 ANQGSEA. The CDR3 contains 14 residues. The CDR3 DNA sequence: TGCAGCGTTGTTTGGCTCCCGGGCACCGGGGAGCTGTTTTTT. It is translated as CSVVWLPGTGELFF.

This clonotype turned up a few times. V gene TRBV4-1 combines with J gene TRBJ2-7, with TRBD2 matching 9 bases. The CDR3 runs to 16 residues. The germline gives CDR1 MGHRA, CDR2 YSYEKL. V lost 0 bases to trimming and J lost 2 bases; unmatched junction nucleotides: 5. CDR3: CASSQELGGGAYEQYF. The CDR3 coding sequence is TGCGCCAGCAGCCAAGAGTTGGGCGGGGGGGCCTACGAGCAGTACTTC.

The V gene is TRBV2, the J gene TRBJ1-1; tentatively, D is TRBD1 (6 bases). V shed 6 bases and J shed 1 base, with 6 bases lying between them. The CDR3 consists of 12 residues. The V gene's germline CDR1 is SNHLY and CDR2 FYNNEI. The CDR3 loop reads CASRGGNTEAFF. CDR3 DNA sequence: TGTGCCAGCAGAGGGGGGAACACTGAAGCTTTCTTT.

The CDR3 loop is CASSSVRDSYNEQFF. Written as DNA, the CDR3 is TGTGCCAGCAGCTCGGTCCGGGACAGCTACAATGAGCAGTTCTTC. V gene TRBV12-3 or TRBV12-4 combines with J gene TRBJ2-1; 7 nucleotides agree with TRBD1. The CDR3 sequence is 15 residues long. The V segment lost 6 bases and the J segment 3 bases; nucleotides outside the gene matches: 8.

The rearrangement links TRBV7-2 to TRBJ2-3; D not resolved. The V end lost 4 bases, the J end lost 4 bases, and 12 bases lay between the germline ends. This CDR3 region has 14 residues. The germline V gene encodes CDR1 SGHTA and CDR2 FQGNSA. CDR3 sequence (DNA): TGTGCCAGCAGCTACAAGGGTTTTGCAGATACGCAGTATTTT. The encoded protein is CASSYKGFADTQYF.

This clonotype was seen a few times. The chain employs TRBV5-1 and TRBJ2-7, with TRBD2 matching 11 bases. This CDR3 contains 16 residues. The V and J ends lost 4 bases and 5 bases, in that order; junction bases with no gene match: 11. Germline CDR1 reads SGHRS; CDR2 reads YFSETQ. CDR3 in amino acids: CASSLSQASGGHEQYF. For the CDR3, the DNA is TGCGCCAGCAGCCTTTCCCAGGCTAGCGGGGGGCACGAGCAGTACTTC.

This clonotype was picked up a small number of times. This rearrangement joins TRBV18 to TRBJ2-5; D remains unclear. The V and J ends lost 2 bases and 1 base respectively, with 11 bases between them. The CDR3 has 15 amino acids. The germline V gene has CDR1 KGHSH and CDR2 LQKENI. This chain's CDR3 is CASSPYGGTQETQYF. The DNA for the CDR3 is TGTGCCAGCTCACCATATGGTGGAACCCAAGAGACCCAGTACTTC.

This clonotype was detected only a few times. The V call is TRBV25-1, the J call TRBJ2-1; TRBD1 or TRBD2 may be the D gene (5 bases each). This CDR3 comprises 16 residues. Looked up from germline, CDR1 is MGHDK and CDR2 is SYGVNS. The V end was cut by 4 bases, the J end by 7 bases, with 20 bases between. This chain's CDR3 is CASSAMAGTRFNEQFF. The CDR3 DNA is TGTGCCAGCAGTGCCATGGCCGGGACCCGATTTAATGAGCAGTTCTTC.

This sequence joins TRBV6-2 or TRBV6-3 and TRBJ2-1, with 14 bases aligning to TRBD2. Trimming took 3 bases from V and 7 from J; bases not matched to a gene: 5. The length of the CDR3 is 16 residues. Germline-derived CDR1 and CDR2 are MNHEY and SVGEGT. CDR3 region: CASSYLRTSGGNEQFF. For the CDR3, the DNA is TGTGCCAGCAGTTATCTCCGGACTAGCGGGGGGAATGAGCAGTTCTTC.

The chain combines TRBV6-5 with TRBJ2-1; D could derive from TRBD1 or TRBD2 (6 bases each). The germline CDR1 and CDR2 sequences are MNHEY and SVGAGI. This CDR3 is built from 13 residues. Trimming left V 2 bases short and J 9 bases short, with 11 bases between. This CDR3 is CASSYGGPGEQFF. CDR3 in DNA: TGTGCCAGCAGTTACGGGGGGCCGGGTGAGCAGTTCTTC.

This clonotype showed up many times. The chain has TRBV7-9 and TRBJ2-2; TRBD1 might be the D (6 bases). The CDR3 runs to 19 residues. The germline V gene has CDR1 SEHNR and CDR2 FQNEAQ (reference sequence). V was shortened by 4 bases and J by 8 bases, with 29 bases between the two germline ends. This chain's CDR3 is CASSSTELETGVQWGELFF. CDR3 nucleotide sequence: TGTGCCAGCAGCTCCACGGAGTTGGAGACAGGCGTGCAGTGGGGGGAGCTGTTTTTT.

This clonotype has only a few counts. The DNA is left out, because the CDR3 cannot be placed on it with certainty; the CDR3 is given as TCRdb lists it. The chain uses TRBV24-1 and TRBJ2-2. CDR1 and CDR2 (germline): KGHDR, SFDVKD. The CDR3 extends over 13 residues, inclusive of both ends. CDR3 amino acids: CANSDDTGELFFF.

This clonotype has a handful of counts. The V call is TRBV5-1, the J call TRBJ1-4; maybe TRBD1 (5 bases). V lost 0 bases and J 5 bases, leaving 14 bases between the germline ends. In germline, CDR1 is SGHRS, CDR2 YFSETQ. This CDR3 has 16 amino acids. The CDR3 DNA is TGCGCCAGCAGCTTGGAGGCGAGGGGCCCCAATGAAAAACTGTTTTTT. Protein: CASSLEARGPNEKLFF.

This clonotype appeared a few times. The J gene is TRBJ2-3, the V gene TRBV14, with D unclear. The V gene lost 1 base and the J gene lost 6 bases, with 11 bases spanning the gap. Germline CDR1 is SGHDN and CDR2 is FVKESK. The CDR3 has 14 amino acids. The CDR3 DNA reads TGTGCCAGCAGCCAAGGTCCAGCTTACGATACGCAGTATTTT. Its protein product is CASSQGPAYDTQYF.

This chain links TRBV2 with TRBJ1-4, with D possibly matching TRBD1 (6 bases). The CDR3 consists of 14 residues. V gave up 6 bases and J gave up 5 bases, with 13 bases separating them. The germline gives CDR1 SNHLY, CDR2 FYNNEI. CDR3 coding DNA: TGTGCCAGCAGGGAAAGCCAGGGGAATGAAAAACTGTTTTTT. It encodes CASRESQGNEKLFF.

This chain connects TRBV9 to TRBJ1-2; the match to TRBD1 covers 8 bases. Germline V gives CDR1 SGDLS, CDR2 YYNGEE. Trimming removed 2 bases from V and 5 bases from J; junction bases left unmatched: 5. The CDR3 runs 14 residues. This CDR3 reads CASSVSTGGYGYTF. CDR3 DNA sequence: TGTGCCAGCAGCGTCTCTACAGGGGGTTATGGCTACACCTTC. Complete variable domain (other parts from reference TRBV9 and TRBJ1-2): DSGVTQTPKHLITATGQRVTLRCSPRSGDLSVYWYQQSLDQGLQFLIQYYNGEERAKGNILERFSAQQFPDLHSELNLSSLELGDSALYFCASSVSTGGYGYTFGSGTRLTVV.

This clonotype has a count of ten or more. This chain uses TRBV5-4 with TRBJ2-6, with TRBD1 as a possible D gene (5 bases). Germline CDR1 is SGHNT and CDR2 is YYREEE (reference sequence). The CDR3 has 14 residues. Trimming cost V 4 bases and J 10 bases, with 15 bases left between them. Written as DNA, the CDR3 is TGTGCCAGCAGCCTGGAGACAGTAGGGAACGTCCTGACTTTC. Residues: CASSLETVGNVLTF.

This clonotype was counted ten times or more. The J gene is TRBJ2-1, the V gene TRBV12-3 or TRBV12-4; 8 positions agree with TRBD1. The CDR3 spans 20 residues. After removal of 4 bases from V and 3 bases from J, the junction contained 20 bases not matched to a gene. The CDR3 loop is CASSSPGGTGDVWVYNEQFF. Written as DNA, the CDR3 is TGTGCCAGCAGTTCCCCAGGGGGCACAGGGGACGTTTGGGTCTACAATGAGCAGTTCTTC.

This clonotype was observed a few times. This sequence joins TRBV12-3 or TRBV12-4 and TRBJ2-5; D gene uncertain. The V and J ends lost 8 bases and 6 bases respectively, with 7 bases between them. The CDR3 is 10 amino acids. The CDR3 DNA reads as TGTGCCAGCGCTGGGAAGACCCAGTACTTC. It yields the protein CASAGKTQYF.

The rearrangement joins TRBV6-2 or TRBV6-3 to TRBJ2-7; 7 bases line up with TRBD1. With V trimmed by 6 bases and J by 5 bases, 7 bases remained unmatched. CDR1 MNHEY and CDR2 SVGEGT come from the germline V gene. The CDR3 runs to 13 residues. The CDR3 region has the DNA TGTGCCAGCAGCTTGACAGGGTGGGACGAGCAGTACTTC. It translates to CASSLTGWDEQYF.

This clonotype has a handful of counts. The junction differs from germline at one of its ends, possibly a read error. The chain uses TRBV7-2 and TRBJ1-2; 8 nucleotides agree with TRBD1. Germline assignment: CDR1 SGHTA and CDR2 FQGNSA. The CDR3 consists of 15 residues. CDR3 bases: TGTGCCAGCAGCTCATTTACAGGGGGAAACTCTGGCTACACCTTC. Translated, it gives CASSSFTGGNSGYTF.

The table lists this clonotype with a few counts. The CDR3 reads CSARDRDRSYEQYF. In DNA, the CDR3 is TGCAGTGCTAGAGACCGGGACAGGTCCTACGAGCAGTACTTC. The chain uses TRBV20-1 and TRBJ2-7, with 8 positions matching TRBD1. V was clipped by 0 bases and J by 1 base; unmatched bases: 2. CDR3 length: 14 amino acids. The V gene's germline CDR1 is DFQATT and CDR2 SNEGSKA (reference sequence).

A few counts support this clonotype. This chain links TRBV12-3 or TRBV12-4 with TRBJ2-2; weak D call: TRBD1 (7 bases). This CDR3 is 15 amino acids long. V lost 4 bases and J 7 bases, leaving 16 bases between the germline ends. CDR3 DNA: TGTGCCAGCAGTTCTCCTCGACAGGGAGGCGGGGAGCTGTTTTTT. It encodes CASSSPRQGGGELFF.

V gene TRBV20-1 combines with J gene TRBJ1-4; tentative D call: TRBD1 (5 bases). CDR3 length equals 16 residues. CDR1 is DFQATT, CDR2 SNEGSKA, per germline (reference sequence). V lost 5 bases, J lost 1 base, and 17 bases lay in between. In DNA, the CDR3 is TGCAGTGCTGTTGACAGAAAAGGTTTAACTAATGAAAAACTGTTTTTT. This gives the protein CSAVDRKGLTNEKLFF.

This clonotype occurred a few times. The genes are TRBV10-2 and TRBJ1-1; perhaps TRBD1 as D (5 bases). The CDR3 spans 13 residues. V lost 11 bases and J lost 1, with 14 bases in between. CDR1 and CDR2 (germline): WSHSY, SAAADI. The DNA for the CDR3 is TGCGCCGTCGGGAAGACAGCGAACACTGAAGCTTTCTTT. Amino acids: CAVGKTANTEAFF.